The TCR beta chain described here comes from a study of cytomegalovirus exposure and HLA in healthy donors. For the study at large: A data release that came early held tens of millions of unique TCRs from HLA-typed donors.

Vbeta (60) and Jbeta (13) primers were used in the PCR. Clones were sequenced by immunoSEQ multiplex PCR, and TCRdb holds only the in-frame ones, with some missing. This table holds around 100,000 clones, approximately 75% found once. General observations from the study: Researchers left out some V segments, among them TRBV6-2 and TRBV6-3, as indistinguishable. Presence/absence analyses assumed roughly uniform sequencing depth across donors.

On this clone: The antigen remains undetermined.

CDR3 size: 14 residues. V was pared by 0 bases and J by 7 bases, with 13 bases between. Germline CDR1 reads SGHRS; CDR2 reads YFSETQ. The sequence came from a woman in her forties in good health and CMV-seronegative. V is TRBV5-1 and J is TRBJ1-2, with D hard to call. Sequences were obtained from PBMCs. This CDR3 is CASSLEARIGGYTF. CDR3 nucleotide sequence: TGCGCCAGCAGCTTGGAGGCCAGGATCGGTGGCTACACCTTC. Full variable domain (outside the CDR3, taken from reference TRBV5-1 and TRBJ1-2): KAGVTQTPRYLIKTRGQQVTLSCSPISGHRSVSWYQQTPGQGLQFLFEYFSETQRNKGNFPGRFSGRQFSNSRSEMNVSTLELGDSALYLCASSLEARIGGYTFGSGTRLTVV.